Below, 10 T cell receptor beta chains from the same sample are listed, as sequenced in a study of CD8+ T cells in alopecia areata. Reverse transcription of extracted RNA yielded cDNA, which provided the sequencing template. Measured with immunoSEQ multiplex PCR; TCRdb has only the in-frame clones, and not every one. Found here are more than 95,000 clones, roughly two fifths of them singletons; the top ten hold around 1.5%. Specimen: CD4+ T cells sorted from blood. All receptors come from a human donor with alopecia areata.

Many counts were recorded for this clone. The J gene is TRBJ2-5, the V gene TRBV7-9; perhaps TRBD1 as D (5 bases). From germline, CDR1 is SEHNR and CDR2 FQNEAQ (reference sequence). The germline V and J ends were trimmed by 4 bases and 0 bases, with 15 bases remaining between them. The CDR3 has 16 residues. The DNA of the CDR3 is TGTGCCAGCAGCTCTCGGTTTCCGGACAACCAAGAGACCCAGTACTTC. It specifies CASSSRFPDNQETQYF.

The rearrangement joins TRBV6-5 to TRBJ2-7, with D unresolved. V was clipped by 7 bases and J by 0 bases, with 16 bases between them. CDR1 is MNHEY and CDR2 is SVGAGI in the germline V gene. This CDR3 is built from 15 residues. CDR3 coding DNA: TGTGCCAGCACCTCATTTCGGACGAGCTCCTACGAGCAGTACTTC. It codes for CASTSFRTSSYEQYF.

The V gene is TRBV7-3, the J gene TRBJ2-3; D may be TRBD2 (6 bases). The germline gives CDR1 SGHTA, CDR2 FQGTGA. The CDR3 has 14 residues. Trimming removed 6 bases at V and 0 bases at J, with 10 bases between. CDR3 in DNA: TGTGCCAGCAGGGGCGGGGCCAGCACAGATACGCAGTATTTT. This gives the protein CASRGGASTDTQYF.

This clone was seen a few times. This rearrangement joins TRBV7-3 to TRBJ2-1; D uncertain. Trimming removed 7 bases from V and 2 bases from J, with 12 bases in between. Germline CDR1 SGHTA, CDR2 FQGTGA. CDR3 size: 14 residues. CDR3 sequence reads: CASKMGPAYNEQFF. CDR3 DNA: TGTGCCAGCAAGATGGGTCCGGCCTACAATGAGCAGTTCTTC.

This clone appeared many times. The rearrangement links TRBV19 to TRBJ1-2, with D possibly matching TRBD1 (6 bases). The CDR3 length is 13 residues. Trimming cost V 5 bases and J 4 bases, with 11 bases left between them. The germline gives CDR1 LNHDA, CDR2 SQIVND (reference sequence). CDR3 coding DNA: TGTGCCAGTAGTCCACAGGGATTCTATGGCTACACCTTC. This codes for CASSPQGFYGYTF.

This clone was counted only a few times. V is TRBV7-2 and J is TRBJ1-1, with 8 bases that match TRBD1. Germline CDR1 reads SGHTA; CDR2 reads FQGNSA. Trimming took 2 bases from V and 2 from J; bases not matched to a gene: 4. The CDR3 sequence is 15 residues long. The DNA of the CDR3 is TGTGCCAGCAGCTTACGGACAGGGAGTAACACTGAAGCTTTCTTT. Protein: CASSLRTGSNTEAFF. Complete variable domain (other parts from reference TRBV7-2 and TRBJ1-1): GAGVSQSPSNKVTEKGKDVELRCDPISGHTALYWYRQSLGQGLEFLIYFQGNSAPDKSGLPSDRFSAERTGGSVSTLTIQRTQQEDSAVYLCASSLRTGSNTEAFFGQGTRLTVV.

The chain has TRBV7-2 and TRBJ2-5; D remains ambiguous. Looked up from germline, CDR1 is SGHTA and CDR2 is FQGNSA. CDR3 length: 12 residues. V lost 5 bases and J 0 bases, leaving 4 bases between the germline ends. Written as DNA, the CDR3 is TGTGCCAGCAGCGTAGACCAAGAGACCCAGTACTTC. Translation: CASSVDQETQYF.

This clone has more than one count but fewer than ten. The gene calls are TRBV7-9 and TRBJ1-1, with 7 bases fitting TRBD1. The ends lost 5 bases at V and 1 base at J; junction bases unmatched: 4. Germline V CDR1 and CDR2: SEHNR, FQNEAQ (reference sequence). The CDR3 is made up of 14 amino acids. The DNA for the CDR3 is TGTGCCAGCAGCGCTCGGACAGGGAACACTGAAGCTTTCTTT. It encodes CASSARTGNTEAFF.

V usage is TRBV2 and J usage is TRBJ2-5; 9 bases match TRBD2. This CDR3 spans 16 amino acids. Germline loops: CDR1 SNHLY, CDR2 FYNNEI. The trim removed 4 bases at V and 1 base at J, leaving 7 bases unmatched. CDR3 sequence reads: CASSAWGGGAQETQYF. DNA of the CDR3: TGTGCCAGCAGTGCGTGGGGCGGGGGGGCCCAAGAGACCCAGTACTTC.

This sequence joins TRBV25-1 and TRBJ2-2, with D hard to call. This CDR3 contains 15 residues. V lost 3 bases and J 5 bases, leaving 13 bases between the germline ends. Per germline, CDR1 MGHDK and CDR2 SYGVNS. CDR3 sequence reads: CASSDSPRKTGELFF. In DNA, the CDR3 is TGTGCCAGCAGTGACTCGCCTCGGAAAACCGGGGAGCTGTTTTTT.